This entry describes one TCR beta chain. Its antigen is undetermined. Germline CDR1 GTSNPN, CDR2 SVGIG (reference sequence). The CDR3 is 15 amino acids. V lost 3 bases and J lost 4; bases outside the gene matches: 10. The source of the sample is a study of cytomegalovirus exposure and HLA in healthy donors. Study-wide context: The study placed less than 90% of its approximately 430 genotyped donors in the Caucasian-associated ancestry cluster.

General study findings and limits: Rare sequences made up most TCRs, while some public TCRs were found in many donors.

Researchers ran the PCR with 60 Vbeta and 13 Jbeta primers. Profiling relied on immunoSEQ multiplex PCR, and the TCRdb table lists in-frame clones only, not all of them. Of fewer than 300,000 clones in the sample, under 90% were seen once. The chain uses TRBV30 and TRBJ2-3; 7 bases agree with TRBD2. The TCR originated in a girl aged 2-10 years in good health and CMV-seronegative. Material for sequencing was PBMCs. The DNA of the CDR3 is TGTGCCTGGAGGCGGGAGAGGGACGAGGCAGATACGCAGTATTTT. Encoded protein: CAWRRERDEADTQYF.